This TCR beta chain comes out of a study of blood T cell repertoires in COVID-19. This CDR3 has 11 residues. Germline V gene sequence: CDR1 DFQATT, CDR2 SNEGSKA (reference sequence). The trim removed 5 bases at V and 11 bases at J, leaving 6 bases unmatched. TCRdb's table, derived via immunoSEQ multiplex PCR, lists solely in-frame clones and lacks some. This repertoire shows around 230,000 clones, about 80% found once; its top ten account for 15%. Recovered Cohort 3 donors showed two negative PCRs, clearance, or symptom resolution. The chain uses TRBV20-1 and TRBJ1-1, with 9 bases lining up with TRBD1. Specimen: PBMCs or T cells enriched from blood (not recorded which). The receptor was derived from a man aged 35-49 years who had recovered from COVID-19. The CDR3 spells CSAPDRGVAFF. CDR3 DNA: TGCAGTGCTCCCGACAGGGGGGTGGCTTTCTTT.